This TCR beta chain was observed in a study of T cells in severe cutaneous drug reactions. Findings of the study overall: All seven CBZ-SJS/TEN blister samples shared a public TCRbeta CDR3 at mean about 15%.

As regards this clonotype: The antigen remains undetermined.

The patients sequenced had a carbamazepine-induced Stevens-Johnson syndrome or toxic epidermal necrolysis reaction. TCR subtype-specific primers in iRepertoire multiplex PCR prepared libraries for bulk and single-cell sequencing. TCRdb reprocessed the multiplex PCR reads and stores each CDR3 protein as one record, lacking DNA. The sample table sets out approximately 3,800 distinct CDR3 sequences. This CDR3 has 12 residues. CDR1 and CDR2 (germline): GTSNPN, SVGIG (reference sequence). The chain employs TRBV30 and TRBJ2-7. The sequenced material came from PBMCs. The TCR comes from a human donor with Stevens-Johnson syndrome, a severe cutaneous drug reaction. The CDR3 sequence is CACRQGVYEQYF.